The 17 T cell receptor beta chains given below trace back to one sample, sequenced in a study of Graves' ophthalmopathy and Graves' hyperthyroidism (dated by TCRdb to the late 2010s). Data came from an Illumina HiSeq 2000. TCR beta CDR3 regions were amplified from RNA transcripts for repertoire sequencing. The first round of RT-PCR was done with HTBI primers and the Qiagen OneStep RT-PCR kit, and was followed by a second round of multiplex PCR, then size selection and purification. Clones were called with MiXCR by TCRdb after fastp trimmed the public reads at Q25, and only in-frame beta chains were retained. Under each unique CDR3 protein, matching rows form one entry showing the most common genes and DNA. The table for this sample lists more than 550,000 distinct CDR3 sequences; 35% to 50% of them were counted only once. The top ten constitute 3% to 3.5% of the sample. The specimen sequenced was peripheral blood. The receptor source for this set is an adult man with Graves' ophthalmopathy.

On this clonotype: This is likely a read error, given that the CDR3 carries no conserved phenylalanine or tryptophan at its end. The chain carries TRBV5-1 and TRBJ2-7, with 8 bases identical to TRBD1. CDR1 and CDR2 (germline): SGHRS, YFSETQ. The CDR3 extends over 14 amino acids. V lost 4 bases and J lost 1; bases outside the gene matches: 4. The chain's CDR3 is CASSRGQGSYEQYC. The CDR3, as DNA: TGCGCCAGCAGCCGAGGACAGGGATCCTACGAGCAGTACTGC.

Many counts were recorded for this clonotype. The chain is built from TRBV9 and TRBJ2-5, with 10 bases aligning to TRBD2. V lost 0 bases, J lost 5 bases, and 7 bases stayed unmatched. The germline V gene has CDR1 SGDLS and CDR2 YYNGEE. The CDR3 consists of 16 residues. The CDR3 DNA sequence: TGTGCCAGCAGCGTAGGGCTAGCGGGAGTAGGGGAGACCCAGTACTTC. This gives the protein CASSVGLAGVGETQYF.

There are many counts of this clonotype. The chain recombines TRBV20-1 with TRBJ2-5, with D hard to call. The CDR3 length is 14 residues. CDR1 is DFQATT, CDR2 SNEGSKA, per germline (reference sequence). Trimming shortened V by 1 base and J by 5 bases, and 14 bases separated the two germline ends. The DNA for the CDR3 is TGCAGTGCTAGAGCGCTAGACTTGGTCGAGACCCAGTACTTC. Amino acids: CSARALDLVETQYF.

This clonotype has just a few counts. The rearrangement uses TRBV7-3 and TRBJ2-2; 14 nucleotides align to TRBD2. This CDR3 spans 15 amino acids. Germline V gene sequence: CDR1 SGHTA, CDR2 FQGTGA. J was trimmed by 7 bases and V by 4 bases; bases with no gene match: 2. As DNA, the CDR3 is TGTGCCAGCAGCTCCGGGACTAGCGGGAGCGGGGAGCTGTTTTTT. It translates to CASSSGTSGSGELFF.

This clonotype showed up many times. The chain has TRBV5-1 and TRBJ2-5; 7 nucleotides align to TRBD1. The CDR3 loop spans 13 amino acids. J gave up 4 bases and V 7 bases, and 7 bases lay outside the gene matches. The V gene's germline CDR1 is SGHRS and CDR2 YFSETQ. The DNA for the CDR3 is TGCGCCAGCTCACAGGGGCAGGGAGAGACCCAGTACTTC. Its translation is CASSQGQGETQYF. The full variable domain, in which reference TRBV5-1 and TRBJ2-5 provide the parts outside the CDR3, is KAGVTQTPRYLIKTRGQQVTLSCSPISGHRSVSWYQQTPGQGLQFLFEYFSETQRNKGNFPGRFSGRQFSNSRSEMNVSTLELGDSALYLCASSQGQGETQYFGPGTRLLVL.

This clonotype has just a few counts. The rearrangement uses TRBV5-1 and TRBJ2-7; D remains ambiguous. V was pared by 0 bases and J by 0 bases, with 7 bases between. There are 14 residues in the CDR3. Germline V gene data show CDR1 as SGHRS and CDR2 as YFSETQ. In DNA, the CDR3 is TGCGCCAGCAGCTTGGATGCCAGCTCCTACGAGCAGTACTTC. Its translation is CASSLDASSYEQYF.

This clonotype was detected many times. The genes are TRBV10-2 and TRBJ2-7; 7 bases map to TRBD1. The V and J ends lost 6 bases and 2 bases, in that order; junction bases with no gene match: 19. Germline V gene lookup returns CDR1 WSHSY and CDR2 SAAADI. The CDR3 runs 18 residues. CDR3 sequence (DNA): TGCGCCAGCAGCCGAGTGGCTTCAGGGCAGGGGGACACCTACGAGCAGTACTTC. Its protein product is CASSRVASGQGDTYEQYF.

This clonotype came up a few times. This chain connects TRBV7-2 to TRBJ2-5; no clear D. This CDR3 has 13 residues. V dropped 3 bases and J dropped 2 bases, with 7 bases sitting between them. From germline, CDR1 is SGHTA and CDR2 FQGNSA. The CDR3 loop reads CASSLQPQETQYF. CDR3 DNA: TGTGCCAGCAGCTTGCAACCGCAAGAGACCCAGTACTTC.

This clonotype occurred once. Compared with germline, one end of the junction differs, possibly owing to a read error. This chain links TRBV29-1 with TRBJ1-2; the D is unclear. The germline V gene has CDR1 SQVTM and CDR2 ANQGSEA. The length of the CDR3 is 13 residues. The CDR3 DNA reads as TGCAACGTTGGGATCTCCCCTCTACTCGGCTACACTTTC. It is translated as CNVGISPLLGYTF.

Turning to this clonotype: A much larger clone lies a single base off, so this may be a read error. The gene calls are TRBV20-1 and TRBJ2-5, with D perhaps TRBD1 or TRBD2 (5 bases each). The germline CDR1 and CDR2 sequences are DFQATT and SNEGSKA (reference sequence). The CDR3 length is 16 residues. V dropped 3 bases and J dropped 7 bases, with 24 bases sitting between them. The CDR3 nucleotides are TGCAGTGCTAGGGACATACCAACTCAGCGGCCGACGACCCAGTACTTC. This encodes CSARDIPTQRPTTQYF.

This clonotype was picked up many times. This chain uses TRBV29-1 with TRBJ2-7; tentative D call: TRBD2 (5 bases). CDR1 is SQVTM and CDR2 is ANQGSEA in the germline V gene. V dropped 3 bases and J dropped 0 bases, with 12 bases sitting between them. The CDR3 extends over 14 amino acids. CDR3 sequence: CSVEGRAGSYEQYF. DNA for the CDR3: TGCAGCGTTGAGGGTAGGGCGGGCTCCTACGAGCAGTACTTC.

This clonotype was picked up a small number of times. The chain employs TRBV6-6 and TRBJ1-6; maybe TRBD1 (6 bases). Trimming removed 2 bases from V and 2 bases from J, with 10 bases in between. Germline assignment: CDR1 MNHNY and CDR2 SVGAGI (reference sequence). The CDR3 is 16 residues long. The CDR3 loop reads CASSYDRRTYNSPLHF. The CDR3 DNA is TGTGCCAGCAGTTACGACAGGAGGACCTATAATTCACCCCTCCACTTT.

This clonotype was observed at least ten times. The gene calls are TRBV10-3 and TRBJ1-3, with 7 bases aligning to TRBD1. CDR1 and CDR2 (germline): ENHRY, SYGVKD. J lost 7 bases, V lost 6 bases, and 12 bases had no gene match. This CDR3 is 15 amino acids long. The CDR3 DNA follows: TGTGCCATCAGAGAGGGACAGCTGGTGGGCAACACCATATATTTT. Amino acid sequence: CAIREGQLVGNTIYF.

The rearrangement uses TRBV9 and TRBJ2-6; the D is unclear. The germline gives CDR1 SGDLS, CDR2 YYNGEE. Trimming took off 0 bases at V and 13 bases at J, with 8 bases between the two ends. The CDR3 contains 12 residues. The CDR3 reads CASSVGITVLTF. The CDR3 coding sequence is TGTGCCAGCAGCGTAGGGATAACAGTCCTGACTTTC.

Note on this clonotype: This CDR3 fails to terminate in the conserved phenylalanine or tryptophan, so it likely reflects a read error. This chain connects TRBV5-1 to TRBJ1-4; no clear D. The CDR3 spans 14 residues. In germline, CDR1 is SGHRS, CDR2 YFSETQ. V gave up 1 base and J gave up 0 bases, with 4 bases separating them. CDR3 in DNA: TGCGCCAGCAGCTTGCAACCAACTAATGAAAAACTGTTTTGT. Amino acids: CASSLQPTNEKLFC.

At least ten counts were recorded for this clonotype. The chain is built from TRBV7-8 and TRBJ1-1; maybe TRBD1 (6 bases). There are 16 residues in the CDR3. Germline values: CDR1 SGHVS, CDR2 FQNEAQ. Trimming took 5 bases from V and 6 from J, leaving 22 bases between them. DNA for the CDR3: TGTGCCAGCAGCCCCCTCGCGGGGGGGGCGCAGGCTGAAGCTTTCTTT. Its protein is CASSPLAGGAQAEAFF.

V and J are TRBV20-1 and TRBJ2-7; 12 nucleotides line up with TRBD1. The CDR3 is 18 residues long. With 5 bases clipped from V and 2 bases from J, the junction kept 16 bases outside the gene matches. The germline V gene has CDR1 DFQATT and CDR2 SNEGSKA (reference sequence). CDR3 DNA sequence: TGCAGTGCTCTCTCCTCCCGGGACAGGGGGCTAGCTCCCTACGAGCAGTACTTC. Amino acids: CSALSSRDRGLAPYEQYF.